Listed below are T cell receptor beta chains from one sample, sequenced in a study of cytomegalovirus exposure and HLA in healthy donors. Assay used: immunoSEQ multiplex PCR; TCRdb lists only in-frame clones, some missing. The sample includes roughly 110,000 clones, roughly 90% of them seen just once. The sample consisted of PBMCs. These receptors all stem from a woman between 18 and 29 years old in good health and CMV-seropositive. The CDR3 runs from the conserved cysteine through the conserved F or W. The D gene is left open where the match is weak. Clone size, where shown, is once, few, many, or a class for clones that have expanded.

V: TRBV20-1; J: TRBJ2-7; D: -; length: 11; size: -; DNA: TGCAGTGCTCCTATGTTCGACGAGCAGTACTTC; CDR3: CSAPMFDEQYF
V: TRBV29-1; J: TRBJ2-5; D: TRBD1; length: 13; size: -; DNA: TGCAGCGCCGAAACCGACAGGGTAGAGACCCAGTACTTC; CDR3: CSAETDRVETQYF
V: TRBV2; J: TRBJ1-4; D: -; length: 14; size: -; DNA: TGTGCCAGCAGTGAATGGGAGAAGTGGGAAAAACTGTTTTTT; CDR3: CASSEWEKWEKLFF
V: TRBV6-6; J: TRBJ1-2; D: -; length: 15; size: -; DNA: TGTGCCAGCAGTTACTCCGCAGGGACTAACTATGGCTACACCTTC; CDR3: CASSYSAGTNYGYTF
V: TRBV15; J: TRBJ2-5; D: TRBD2; length: 15; size: -; DNA: TGTGCCACCAGCTTGGGACTAGCGGGGCAAGAGACCCAGTACTTC; CDR3: CATSLGLAGQETQYF
V: TRBV9; J: TRBJ2-3; D: TRBD2; length: 15; size: -; DNA: TGTGCCAGCAGCTTGCGGGGGACCAACACAGATACGCAGTATTTT; CDR3: CASSLRGTNTDTQYF
V: TRBV28; J: TRBJ1-5; D: TRBD1; length: 15; size: once; DNA: TGTGCCAGCAGCCCGACAGGGTATAGCAATCAGCCCCAGCATTTT; CDR3: CASSPTGYSNQPQHF
V: TRBV6-6; J: TRBJ2-1; D: TRBD2; length: 16; size: -; DNA: TGTGCCAGCAGTTACTCGGGACTAGCGGGGGGAGGTGAGCAGTTCTTC; CDR3: CASSYSGLAGGGEQFF
V: TRBV7-9; J: TRBJ1-1; D: -; length: 16; size: -; DNA: TGTGCCAGCAGCTTAGGGAGAACCATCATGCATAGTGAAGCTTTCTTT; CDR3: CASSLGRTIMHSEAFF
V: TRBV27; J: TRBJ2-7; D: -; length: 16; size: -; DNA: TGTGCCAGCAGTTTATCAAGGTCGACAGGACCCCTGGAGCAGTACTTC; CDR3: CASSLSRSTGPLEQYF